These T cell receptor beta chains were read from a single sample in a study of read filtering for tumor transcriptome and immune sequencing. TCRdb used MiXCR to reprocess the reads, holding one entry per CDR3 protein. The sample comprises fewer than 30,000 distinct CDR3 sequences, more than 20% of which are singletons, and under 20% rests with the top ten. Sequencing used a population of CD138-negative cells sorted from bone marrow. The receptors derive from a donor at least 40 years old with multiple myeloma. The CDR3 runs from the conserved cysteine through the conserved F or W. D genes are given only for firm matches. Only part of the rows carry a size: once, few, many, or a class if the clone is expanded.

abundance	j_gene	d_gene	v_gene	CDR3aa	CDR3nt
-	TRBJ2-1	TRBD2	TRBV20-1	CSARRSSGGDEQFF	TGCAGTGCTAGGCGGTCTAGCGGGGGGGATGAGCAGTTCTTC
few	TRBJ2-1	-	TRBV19	CASSPTSGGYNEQFF	TGTGCCAGTAGTCCTACCAGTGGGGGATACAATGAGCAGTTCTTC
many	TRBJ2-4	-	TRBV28	CASSSAKNIQYF	TGTGCCAGCAGCTCGGCCAAAAACATTCAGTACTTC
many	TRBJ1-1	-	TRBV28	CASSKRRGAVEAFF	TGTGCCAGCAGCAAGAGGAGGGGCGCGGTGGAAGCTTTCTTT
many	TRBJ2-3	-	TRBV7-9	CASSLAAGPHTQYF	TGTGCCAGCAGCTTAGCGGCGGGACCACATACGCAGTATTTT
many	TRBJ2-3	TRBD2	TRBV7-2	CASSSQPGLNTDTQYF	TGTGCCAGCAGCTCGCAACCGGGACTAAACACAGATACGCAGTATTTT
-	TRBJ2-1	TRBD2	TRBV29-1	CSGIPGLAYNKQFF	TGTAGCGGGATACCGGGACTAGCTTACAATAAGCAGTTCTTC
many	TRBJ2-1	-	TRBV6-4	CASSLVGQGGDEQFF	TGTGCCAGCAGTCTGGTGGGGCAGGGGGGTGATGAGCAGTTCTTC
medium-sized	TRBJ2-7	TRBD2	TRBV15	CATSRGGTSGRDEQYF	TGTGCCACCAGCAGAGGAGGGACTAGCGGGAGGGACGAGCAGTACTTC
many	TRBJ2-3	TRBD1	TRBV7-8	CASSLTQGARTDTQYF	TGTGCCAGCAGCTTAACACAGGGGGCGCGTACAGATACGCAGTATTTT
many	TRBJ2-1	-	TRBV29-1	CSVLPQILYNEQFF	TGCAGCGTTCTCCCCCAGATCCTATACAATGAGCAGTTCTTC
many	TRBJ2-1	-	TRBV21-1	CASSKSLLEVQGSYNEQFF	TGTGCCAGCAGCAAATCTCTCTTAGAGGTACAGGGCTCCTACAATGAGCAGTTCTTC
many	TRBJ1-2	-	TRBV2	CASSVGGRARGYTF	TGTGCCAGCAGTGTGGGTGGCAGGGCTCGTGGCTACACCTTC
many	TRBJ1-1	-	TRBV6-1	CASRPDSNTEAFF	TGTGCCAGCAGGCCCGACAGTAACACTGAAGCTTTCTTT
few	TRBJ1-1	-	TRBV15	CATSLPGVTEAFF	TGTGCCACCAGCCTCCCAGGGGTGACTGAAGCTTTCTTT
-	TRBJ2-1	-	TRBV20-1	CSESGLGNEQFF	TGCAGTGAGTCGGGTTTAGGAAATGAGCAGTTCTTC
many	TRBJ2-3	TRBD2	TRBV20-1	CSATHSRTSGRSDTQYF	TGCAGTGCTACACATTCAAGGACTAGCGGGAGATCAGATACGCAGTATTTT
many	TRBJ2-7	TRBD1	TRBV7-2	CASSSTGGGEQYF	TGTGCCAGCAGCTCGACAGGGGGTGGCGAGCAGTACTTC
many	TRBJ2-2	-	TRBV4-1	CASSQDPSSDTGELFF	TGCGCCAGCAGCCAAGATCCCAGTTCTGACACCGGGGAGCTGTTTTTT
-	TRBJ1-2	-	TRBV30	CAWLRDVTYGYTF	TGTGCCTGGCTACGGGACGTAACTTATGGCTACACCTTC
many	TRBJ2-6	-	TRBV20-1	CSARARGAGANVLTF	TGCAGTGCTAGGGCCAGGGGGGCTGGGGCCAACGTCCTGACTTTC
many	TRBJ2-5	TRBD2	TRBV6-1	CASSEWTSAQETQYF	TGTGCCAGCAGTGAGTGGACTAGCGCGCAAGAGACCCAGTACTTC
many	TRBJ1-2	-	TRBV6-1	CASSGHLNYGYTF	TGTGCCAGCAGTGGGCATCTGAATTATGGCTACACCTTC
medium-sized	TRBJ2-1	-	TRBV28	CASSRKDEQFF	TGTGCCAGCAGTCGCAAGGATGAGCAGTTCTTC
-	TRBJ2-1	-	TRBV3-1	CASSPGLRNEQSF	TGTGCCAGCAGCCCGGGGCTCCGCAATGAGCAGTCCTTC
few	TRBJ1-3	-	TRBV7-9	CASSLSPLNTIYF	TGTGCCAGCAGCTTATCCCCTTTAAACACCATATATTTT
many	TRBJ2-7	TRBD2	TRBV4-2	CASSQLPGLAAYEQYF	TGTGCCAGCAGCCAGCTGCCGGGACTAGCGGCCTACGAGCAGTACTTC